The next 23 T cell receptor beta chains were all read from a single sample in a study of T cell responses to AZD1222 COVID-19 vaccine. The protocol was immunoSEQ multiplex PCR, while the TCRdb copy is restricted to in-frame clones and leaves out a portion. Here the sample spans 150,000 to 250,000 clones, roughly 90% being singletons. The sample consisted of peripheral blood, taken 28 days after the second AZD1222 dose. The source of these receptors is an adult who received the AZD1222 COVID-19 vaccine.

The chain combines TRBV28 with TRBJ1-5, with D unclear. Germline assignment: CDR1 MDHEN and CDR2 SYDVKM. The V end lost 6 bases, the J end lost 3 bases, and 15 bases lay between the germline ends. The CDR3 sequence is 15 residues long. CDR3 nucleotide sequence: TGTGCCAGCAGCGCAGTCCAGGTAAACAATCAGCCCCAGCATTTT. As protein: CASSAVQVNNQPQHF.

In its sample, this clone was seen once. The chain combines TRBV28 with TRBJ2-3, with 12 bases matching TRBD1. The CDR3 is 16 amino acids. The germline V gene has CDR1 MDHEN and CDR2 SYDVKM. V lost 7 bases to trimming and J lost 4 bases; unmatched junction nucleotides: 9. The CDR3 is CASISRDRGLPDTQYF. DNA for the CDR3: TGTGCCAGCATCTCCCGGGACAGGGGGCTACCAGATACGCAGTATTTT.

The rearrangement uses TRBV30 and TRBJ2-3; D is perhaps TRBD2 (6 bases). CDR1 and CDR2 (germline): GTSNPN, SVGIG (reference sequence). CDR3 length: 14 amino acids. Trimming pared 4 bases from V and 1 base from J, leaving 12 bases between. In DNA form, the CDR3 reads TGTGCCTGGACCTCCTGGGGGGGCACAGATACGCAGTATTTT. Its protein is CAWTSWGGTDTQYF. The full variable domain, its missing parts supplied by reference TRBV30 and TRBJ2-3, is SQTIHQWPATLVQPVGSPLSLECTVEGTSNPNLYWYRQAAGRGLQLLFYSVGIGQISSEVPQNLSASRPQDRQFILSSKKLLLSDSGFYLCAWTSWGGTDTQYFGPGTRLTVL.

This clone appeared a single time. The chain couples TRBV4-2 to TRBJ2-7; 8 bases agree with TRBD1. CDR1 and CDR2 (germline): LGHNA, YNFKEQ. CDR3 length: 16 amino acids. V trimming: 0 bases; J trimming: 1 base; junction bases outside the gene matches: 5. CDR3 DNA sequence: TGTGCCAGCAGCCAAGAGACAGGGGCGGCATCCTACGAGCAGTACTTC. This encodes CASSQETGAASYEQYF.

The chain recombines TRBV7-9 with TRBJ1-5; tentatively, D is TRBD1 (6 bases). The germline V gene encodes CDR1 SEHNR and CDR2 FQNEAQ (reference sequence). This CDR3 contains 17 residues. Trimming stripped 0 bases from V and 0 bases from J, with 12 bases between. The CDR3 here is CASSLARGQGSNQPQHF. The CDR3 bases are TGTGCCAGCAGCTTAGCCAGGGGACAAGGTAGCAATCAGCCCCAGCATTTT.

The chain is built from TRBV10-1 and TRBJ2-7; D is unresolved. The CDR3 totals 13 residues. Trimming cost V 2 bases and J 1 base, with 6 bases left between them. Germline V gives CDR1 WNHNN, CDR2 SYGVQD (reference sequence). The CDR3 coding sequence is TGCGCCAGCAGTGAGGGTTCTTCCTACGAGCAGTACTTC. Translated, it gives CASSEGSSYEQYF.

The chain employs TRBV6-6 and TRBJ1-1; a possible D gene is TRBD1 (6 bases). Per germline, CDR1 MNHNY and CDR2 SVGAGI (reference sequence). This CDR3 region has 15 residues. The V gene lost 4 bases and the J gene lost 0 bases, with 12 bases spanning the gap. CDR3 nucleotides: TGTGCCAGCAGTTGGCTGGGGGGGCTGAACACTGAAGCTTTCTTT. It yields the protein CASSWLGGLNTEAFF.

V gene TRBV19 combines with J gene TRBJ2-2; possibly TRBD1 for D (7 bases). The CDR3 extends over 15 amino acids. Germline V gene lookup returns CDR1 LNHDA and CDR2 SQIVND (reference sequence). V lost 2 bases and J 3 bases, leaving 10 bases between the germline ends. The CDR3 DNA is TGTGCCAGTAGTATACAGGGGGGCTACACCGGGGAGCTGTTTTTT. Translated, it gives CASSIQGGYTGELFF. The whole variable domain, filled in from reference TRBV19 and TRBJ2-2, reads DGGITQSPKYLFRKEGQNVTLSCEQNLNHDAMYWYRQDPGQGLRLIYYSQIVNDFQKGDIAEGYSVSREKKESFPLTVTSAQKNPTAFYLCASSIQGGYTGELFFGEGSRLTVL.

In its sample, this clone was seen a few times. The rearrangement joins TRBV7-9 to TRBJ1-1, with TRBD1 as a possible D gene (6 bases). V was trimmed by 4 bases and J by 6 bases, leaving 18 bases between them. This CDR3 spans 15 amino acids. In germline, CDR1 is SEHNR, CDR2 FQNEAQ (reference sequence). CDR3 sequence reads: CASSSLGGGVAEAFF. The CDR3 DNA sequence: TGTGCCAGCAGCTCCCTAGGCGGGGGCGTCGCTGAAGCTTTCTTT.

The gene calls are TRBV6-2 or TRBV6-3 and TRBJ2-7; 10 nucleotides agree with TRBD2. This CDR3 is built from 18 residues. After removal of 5 bases from V and 0 bases from J, the junction contained 13 bases not matched to a gene. Per germline, CDR1 MNHEY and CDR2 SVGEGT. The DNA of the CDR3 is TGTGCCAGCAGTAAACTCTTAAGACTAGCGGGCGGCTCCTACGAGCAGTACTTC. Translating it yields CASSKLLRLAGGSYEQYF.

This clone was seen a handful of times. This rearrangement joins TRBV6-4 to TRBJ1-5, with a tentative D call TRBD1 (6 bases). This CDR3 comprises 15 residues. The germline CDR1 and CDR2 sequences are MRHNA and SNTAGT. The V end was cut by 4 bases, the J end by 11 bases, with 21 bases between. The CDR3 DNA reads TGTGCCAGCAGTGCCTACCCCGGGAGCCAGGGGACCCAGCATTTT. Protein sequence: CASSAYPGSQGTQHF.

This clone was observed a single time. This sequence joins TRBV19 and TRBJ1-1; D perhaps matches TRBD1 (5 bases). V dropped 1 base and J dropped 2 bases, with 11 bases sitting between them. The CDR3 covers 15 residues. Germline CDR1 LNHDA, CDR2 SQIVND (reference sequence). The CDR3 loop reads CASSIAGHRNTEAFF. DNA of the CDR3: TGTGCCAGTAGTATAGCAGGGCACCGAAACACTGAAGCTTTCTTT.

The rearrangement links TRBV5-1 to TRBJ2-7; the D is unclear. Germline assignment: CDR1 SGHRS and CDR2 YFSETQ. The ends were cut back, 0 bases at V and 3 bases at J, with 13 bases in the middle. This CDR3 has 15 residues. The CDR3 reads CASSLAGSRIYEQYF. The CDR3 nucleotides are TGCGCCAGCAGCTTGGCCGGATCCCGGATCTACGAGCAGTACTTC.

This clone was seen a handful of times. The chain uses TRBV3-1 (or the pseudogene TRBV3-2) and TRBJ2-1, with D perhaps matching TRBD2 (6 bases). Germline loops: CDR1 LGHDT, CDR2 YNNKEL (reference sequence). Trimming took off 1 base at V and 7 bases at J, with 14 bases between the two ends. CDR3 size: 15 residues. In nucleotides, the CDR3 is TGTGCCAGCAGCCAAGTGAATAGCGGAGGGAATGAGCAGTTCTTC. This encodes CASSQVNSGGNEQFF.

The chain recombines TRBV6-2 or TRBV6-3 with TRBJ2-6, with D perhaps TRBD1 (5 bases). The CDR3 is made up of 16 amino acids. Trimming cost V 5 bases and J 4 bases, with 15 bases left between them. In germline, CDR1 is MNHEY, CDR2 SVGEGT. CDR3 amino acids: CASSLLGPAGANVLTF. The CDR3 nucleotides are TGTGCCAGCAGTCTTCTGGGGCCTGCGGGGGCCAACGTCCTGACTTTC.

The V gene is TRBV5-1, the J gene TRBJ1-2; 8 nucleotides agree with TRBD1. CDR3 size: 15 residues. Germline CDR1 and CDR2: SGHRS and YFSETQ. The ends lost 1 base at V and 2 bases at J; junction bases unmatched: 4. The CDR3 nucleotides are TGCGCCAGCAGCTTGATGGCAGGGGGCAACTATGGCTACACCTTC. Its protein is CASSLMAGGNYGYTF. Combining the CDR3 with reference TRBV5-1 and TRBJ1-2 gives the whole variable domain KAGVTQTPRYLIKTRGQQVTLSCSPISGHRSVSWYQQTPGQGLQFLFEYFSETQRNKGNFPGRFSGRQFSNSRSEMNVSTLELGDSALYLCASSLMAGGNYGYTFGSGTRLTVV.

The table lists this clone with a count of one. The chain recombines TRBV6-5 with TRBJ1-3; TRBD1 is a possible D gene (5 bases). The V gene lost 5 bases and the J gene lost 2 bases, with 13 bases spanning the gap. Germline CDR1 is MNHEY and CDR2 is SVGAGI. The CDR3 is 15 amino acids. The DNA of the CDR3 is TGTGCCAGCAGTCGTGGACACCCCACTGGAAACACCATATATTTT. This encodes CASSRGHPTGNTIYF.

The chain recombines TRBV3-1 (or the pseudogene TRBV3-2) with TRBJ1-1, with 8 nucleotides matching TRBD1. Trimming took 0 bases from V and 1 from J; bases not matched to a gene: 4. CDR1 and CDR2 (germline): LGHDT, YNNKEL (reference sequence). The CDR3 is 16 residues long. CDR3 region: CASSQESGGWNTEAFF. The CDR3 DNA is TGTGCCAGCAGCCAAGAATCAGGGGGCTGGAACACTGAAGCTTTCTTT.

As concerns this clone: This sample includes further DNA sequences coding for the same CDR3. The gene calls are TRBV9 and TRBJ1-5; D call uncertain. V shed 2 bases and J shed 3 bases, with 6 bases lying between them. Germline CDR1 SGDLS, CDR2 YYNGEE. The CDR3 extends over 13 amino acids. Here the CDR3 reads CASSVGLNQPQHF. The CDR3 DNA reads as TGTGCCAGCAGCGTCGGTCTCAATCAGCCCCAGCATTTT. The full variable domain, with the rest looked up from reference TRBV9 and TRBJ1-5, is DSGVTQTPKHLITATGQRVTLRCSPRSGDLSVYWYQQSLDQGLQFLIQYYNGEERAKGNILERFSAQQFPDLHSELNLSSLELGDSALYFCASSVGLNQPQHFGDGTRLSIL.

The chain recombines TRBV5-1 with TRBJ1-1; 9 positions match TRBD1. From germline, CDR1 is SGHRS and CDR2 YFSETQ. The trim removed 3 bases at V and 1 base at J, leaving 4 bases unmatched. This CDR3 has 15 residues. The CDR3 region is CASSSGQGPNTEAFF. CDR3 DNA sequence: TGCGCCAGCAGCTCGGGACAGGGCCCGAACACTGAAGCTTTCTTT.

The chain joins TRBV7-3 to TRBJ2-1; TRBD2 matches at 9 bases. The ends lost 3 bases at V and 6 bases at J; junction bases unmatched: 6. Germline V gene sequence: CDR1 SGHTA, CDR2 FQGTGA. The CDR3 extends over 15 amino acids. CDR3 sequence reads: CASSFGLASGNEQFF. The DNA for the CDR3 is TGTGCCAGCAGCTTCGGACTAGCGTCCGGCAATGAGCAGTTCTTC.

This chain uses TRBV2 with TRBJ1-1; a possible D gene is TRBD1 (5 bases). The CDR3 is made up of 12 amino acids. V dropped 10 bases and J dropped 1 base, with 10 bases sitting between them. The germline V gene has CDR1 SNHLY and CDR2 FYNNEI. The DNA of the CDR3 is TGTGCCACCCTGGGACCGAACACTGAAGCTTTCTTT. It codes for CATLGPNTEAFF.

The J gene is TRBJ2-7, the V gene TRBV19; 8 bases line up with TRBD1. V shed 9 bases, J shed 6 bases, and the junction held 22 bases outside the gene matches. CDR1 and CDR2 (germline): LNHDA, SQIVND (reference sequence). There are 17 residues in the CDR3. CDR3 DNA: TGTGCCAGCCGGAAGTTCCAGGGGACAGGAAGCCTCGGCGAGCAGTACTTC. The encoded protein is CASRKFQGTGSLGEQYF.